Listed below are T cell receptor beta chains from one sample, sequenced in a study of T cell responses to AZD1222 COVID-19 vaccine. TCRdb keeps only in-frame clones here, not all; method: immunoSEQ multiplex PCR. The table has 90,000 to 120,000 clones, about 90% seen once; the top ten hold about 2.5%. Sequences were derived from peripheral blood, sampled 28 days after the second AZD1222 dose. All receptors come from an adult who received the AZD1222 COVID-19 vaccine. Each CDR3 is given with its conserved first and last residue. The D gene is left open where the match is weak. Where a row states a size, it is once, few, many or the class of an expanded clone; other rows omit it.

J gene | clone size | V gene | D gene | CDR3 DNA | CDR3 protein
TRBJ2-3 | NA | TRBV5-1 | TRBD2 | TGCGCCAGCAGCTGGCAGCGGGAGGGCACAGATACGCAGTATTTT | CASSWQREGTDTQYF
TRBJ1-2 | NA | TRBV28 | TRBD1 | TGTGCCAGCAGTTTGCAAAGGGGACAGGCCTATGGCTACACCTTC | CASSLQRGQAYGYTF
TRBJ1-6 | NA | TRBV5-1 | NA | TGCGCCAGCAGCTTGGTTCAGAAAAATTCACCCCTCCACTTT | CASSLVQKNSPLHF
TRBJ2-1 | NA | TRBV5-1 | NA | TGCGCCAGCAGCTTGGGTGCTAGATCGGGGGAGCAGTTCTTC | CASSLGARSGEQFF
TRBJ2-3 | NA | TRBV3-1/TRBV3-2 | NA | TGTGCCAGCAGCCGTGGGACCACAGATACGCAGTATTTT | CASSRGTTDTQYF
TRBJ2-7 | NA | TRBV28 | NA | TGTGCCAGCAGTTTCCGCGGAGGGTCCTACGAGCAGTACTTC | CASSFRGGSYEQYF
TRBJ2-7 | NA | TRBV6-2/TRBV6-3 | NA | TGTGCCAGCAGTCGACAAAACTACCGGGGCTACGAGCAGTACTTC | CASSRQNYRGYEQYF
TRBJ2-7 | NA | TRBV4-2 | TRBD1 | TGTGCCAGCAGCCAAGATTTGGGCAGGGGGCTCAGCGAGCAGTACTTC | CASSQDLGRGLSEQYF
TRBJ1-1 | NA | TRBV12-3/TRBV12-4 | NA | TGTGCCACATCGAGGCGGGGGGACACTGAAGCTTTCTTT | CATSRRGDTEAFF
TRBJ1-3 | NA | TRBV14 | NA | TGTGCCAGCAGCCCCTTTCAGGGTTCTGGAAACACCATATATTTT | CASSPFQGSGNTIYF
TRBJ1-5 | NA | TRBV5-1 | NA | TGCGCCAGCAGCTTGGGGTTGGAAGGGAATCAGCCCCAGCATTTT | CASSLGLEGNQPQHF
TRBJ1-1 | NA | TRBV7-2 | NA | TGTGCCAGCAGCAACAGACAGGTAGGGGGCACTGAAGCTTTCTTT | CASSNRQVGGTEAFF
TRBJ2-2 | NA | TRBV11-2 | TRBD2 | TGTGCCAGCAGCCCTGTAGCTAGCGGGAGCACCTACACCGGGGAGCTGTTTTTT | CASSPVASGSTYTGELFF
TRBJ1-2 | NA | TRBV6-5 | NA | TGTGCCAGCAGAGACGGTAGCTATGGCTACACCTTC | CASRDGSYGYTF
TRBJ1-1 | NA | TRBV9 | TRBD1 | TGTGCCAGCAGCCCAGACAGGGCTCACACTGAAGCTTTCTTT | CASSPDRAHTEAFF
TRBJ1-3 | NA | TRBV9 | NA | TGTGCCAGCAGCCCTAGGGAACCTCAGAGCACCATATATTTT | CASSPREPQSTIYF
TRBJ1-3 | NA | TRBV7-5 | NA | TGTGTCAGAAGCTTTCCTCGGTTCCACAACGAGCGAAACACCATATATTTT | CVRSFPRFHNERNTIYF
TRBJ1-5 | NA | TRBV2 | TRBD1 | TGTGCCAGCCAGGGGGGGGAAAGTCAGCCCCAGCATTTT | CASQGGESQPQHF
TRBJ1-1 | few | TRBV6-6 | NA | TGTGCCAGCAGTGGGACAAGACTGAACACTGAAGCTTTCTTT | CASSGTRLNTEAFF
TRBJ2-7 | NA | TRBV18 | TRBD1 | TGTGCCAGTCTTACAGGGGGCTCCTACGAGCAGTACTTC | CASLTGGSYEQYF
TRBJ2-7 | NA | TRBV6-5 | TRBD1 | TGTGCCAGCAGTAGACGGACAGGATACGAGCAGTACTTC | CASSRRTGYEQYF
TRBJ1-6 | NA | TRBV2 | NA | TGTGCCAGCAGTAGGGCCAGAAACCCACCCCTCCACTTT | CASSRARNPPLHF
TRBJ1-6 | NA | TRBV28 | NA | TGTGCCAGCACCTCATCGGGGGTAGGGAAGGGATCCTATAATTCACCCCTCCACTTT | CASTSSGVGKGSYNSPLHF
TRBJ2-7 | NA | TRBV19 | NA | TGTGCCAGTAGTAGAAGCCACCGGGACCGGACCTACGAGCAGTACTTC | CASSRSHRDRTYEQYF
TRBJ1-1 | once | TRBV4-1 | TRBD1 | TGCGCCAGCAGCACCGAGACAGGGCGGGACACTGAAGCTTTCTTT | CASSTETGRDTEAFF
TRBJ2-7 | NA | TRBV6-5 | NA | TGTGCCAGCAGTTACTCGCGAAGGCCAAACTCCTACGAGCAGTACTTC | CASSYSRRPNSYEQYF
TRBJ2-7 | NA | TRBV19 | NA | TGTGCCAGTAGTGAGGGAGGAGCCTACGAGCAGTACTTC | CASSEGGAYEQYF
TRBJ2-7 | NA | TRBV6-6 | NA | TGTGCCAGCAGTTTGTTGGGGGGAGATGCGTCCTACGAGCAGTACTTC | CASSLLGGDASYEQYF
TRBJ1-5 | NA | TRBV28 | NA | TGTGCCAGCAGCCCTTCCGGGGCGATCAATCAGCCCCAGCATTTT | CASSPSGAINQPQHF
TRBJ2-1 | NA | TRBV21-1 | NA | TGTGCCAGCAGCAAAGTGTCTAGCGGATACAATGAGCAGTTCTTC | CASSKVSSGYNEQFF
TRBJ2-7 | NA | TRBV7-9 | NA | TGTGCCAGCAGCTTAGTACAGGGCTCCTACGAGCAGTACTTC | CASSLVQGSYEQYF
TRBJ1-2 | NA | TRBV18 | TRBD1 | TGTGCCAGCTCCTATTTGGGACAGGATGGCTACACCTTC | CASSYLGQDGYTF
TRBJ1-4 | NA | TRBV3-1/TRBV3-2 | NA | TGTGCCAGCAGCCACAGGGAAGAAAAACTGTTTTTT | CASSHREEKLFF
TRBJ1-2 | once | TRBV27 | NA | TGTGCCAGCAGTTCGTCAGGGGAGTATGGCTACACCTTC | CASSSSGEYGYTF
TRBJ2-7 | NA | TRBV7-2 | NA | TGTGCCAGCAGCTCCAACCTAGCTTTCCCTTATACCTACGAGCAGTACTTC | CASSSNLAFPYTYEQYF
TRBJ2-7 | NA | TRBV4-1 | TRBD2 | TGCGCCAGCAGCCAAGGCTCTAGCGGGGTGACCTACGAGCAGTACTTC | CASSQGSSGVTYEQYF
TRBJ2-7 | NA | TRBV4-1 | TRBD1 | TGCGCCAGCAGCCCTCAACGACAGGGGGCGAACGAGCAGTACTTC | CASSPQRQGANEQYF
TRBJ2-7 | NA | TRBV5-1 | TRBD2 | TGCGCCAGCAGCTTTGGGACTAGCGGGGCCTACGAGCAGTACTTC | CASSFGTSGAYEQYF
TRBJ2-1 | NA | TRBV28 | TRBD1 | TGTGCCAGCAGTCACCGGACAGGGGGCAACTACAATGAGCAGTTCTTC | CASSHRTGGNYNEQFF
TRBJ1-5 | NA | TRBV19 | NA | TGTGCCAGTGAGGTTCGAGGCAATCAGCCCCAGCATTTT | CASEVRGNQPQHF
TRBJ2-6 | NA | TRBV27 | NA | TGTGCCAGCAGTTTCAGCTCTGGGGCCAACGTCCTGACTTTC | CASSFSSGANVLTF
TRBJ1-1 | NA | TRBV19 | TRBD1 | TGTGCCAGTAGTATAGGAACAGGACAGGGATGGTTGAACACTGAAGCTTTCTTT | CASSIGTGQGWLNTEAFF
TRBJ2-7 | few | TRBV6-5 | TRBD1 | TGTGCCAGCAGCTGGGACAGGAGTTCCTACGAGCAGTACTTC | CASSWDRSSYEQYF
TRBJ1-1 | NA | TRBV28 | NA | TGTGCCAGCACCCAATGGGGGGGTTCCACTGAAGCTTTCTTT | CASTQWGGSTEAFF
TRBJ2-2 | NA | TRBV3-1/TRBV3-2 | TRBD2 | TGTGCCAGCAGCCAACTAGCGGTTAACACCGGGGAGCTGTTTTTT | CASSQLAVNTGELFF
TRBJ2-7 | NA | TRBV11-2 | TRBD1 | TGTGCCAGCAGCTCAAAAGGGACAGGGAACTACGAGCAGTACTTC | CASSSKGTGNYEQYF
TRBJ2-5 | NA | TRBV5-6 | TRBD1 | TGTGCCAGCAGCCCGTGGACAGGGGGGGAGACCCAGTACTTC | CASSPWTGGETQYF
TRBJ1-2 | NA | TRBV5-1 | NA | TGCGCCAGCAGCCCAGGGACTTCTCGGTATGGCTACACCTTC | CASSPGTSRYGYTF
TRBJ1-1 | NA | TRBV6-1 | NA | TGTGCCAGCAGTGAAGGGGTTATGAACACTGAAGCTTTCTTT | CASSEGVMNTEAFF
TRBJ1-6 | NA | TRBV10-2 | NA | TGCGCCAGCAGTGAAGTGGGATACCCGGAGGGTTCACCCCTCCACTTT | CASSEVGYPEGSPLHF
TRBJ1-2 | NA | TRBV28 | NA | TGTGCCAGCAGTCTTTATAACAGCTTCTATGGCTACACCTTC | CASSLYNSFYGYTF
TRBJ2-7 | NA | TRBV9 | TRBD2 | TGTGCCAGCAGCGTAGGCGGGAGCTCCTACGAGCAGTACTTC | CASSVGGSSYEQYF
TRBJ2-7 | NA | TRBV28 | TRBD2 | TGTGCCAGCATCGGCGGGAGGGGGTACGAGCAGTACTTC | CASIGGRGYEQYF